These 20 T cell receptor beta chains came from one sample sequenced in a study of blood T cell repertoires in COVID-19. Profiled with immunoSEQ multiplex PCR; TCRdb holds only in-frame clones, not every one. In the table there are about 59,000 clones, 80% to 95% of which are singletons. The sequencing input was peripheral blood. These receptors were collected from a man aged 80 or over with acute or convalescent COVID-19.

The genes are TRBV19 and TRBJ1-1, with 8 nucleotides matching TRBD1. From germline, CDR1 is LNHDA and CDR2 SQIVND (reference sequence). The CDR3 is made up of 15 amino acids. With V trimmed by 8 bases and J by 8 bases, 16 bases remained unmatched. The CDR3 sequence: CASDHGQGFSAEAFF. DNA of the CDR3: TGTGCCAGTGATCATGGACAGGGCTTTTCGGCAGAAGCTTTCTTT.

The rearrangement uses TRBV7-6 and TRBJ2-7, with TRBD1 matching over 7 bases. CDR3 length equals 16 residues. The germline V gene has CDR1 SGHVS and CDR2 FNYEAQ. The V and J ends lost 1 base and 1 base, in that order; junction bases with no gene match: 7. CDR3: CASSLGPGTVSYEQYF. DNA for the CDR3: TGTGCCAGCAGCTTAGGCCCTGGGACAGTTTCCTACGAGCAGTACTTC.

J is TRBJ2-5 and V is TRBV7-6, with 9 bases aligning to TRBD1. The CDR3 runs 16 residues. Germline trimming cut 0 bases from V and 5 bases from J; bases unmatched to any gene: 7. Germline V gene sequence: CDR1 SGHVS, CDR2 FNYEAQ. CDR3 bases: TGTGCCAGCAGCTTAGCAGTGACAGGGGGTACGGAGACCCAGTACTTC. Translating gives CASSLAVTGGTETQYF.

V usage is TRBV3-1 (or the pseudogene TRBV3-2) and J usage is TRBJ1-2; D is unclear. The CDR3 spans 14 residues. CDR1 is LGHDT, CDR2 YNNKEL, per germline (reference sequence). Trimming left V 1 base short and J 5 bases short, with 11 bases between. The CDR3 reads CASSQGGQTYGYTF. As DNA, the CDR3 is TGTGCCAGCAGCCAAGGCGGGCAGACTTATGGCTACACCTTC.

This chain links TRBV18 with TRBJ1-4; 8 bases are a match to TRBD1. This CDR3 comprises 12 residues. CDR1 and CDR2 (germline): KGHSH, LQKENI. With 8 bases clipped from V and 7 bases from J, the junction kept 3 bases outside the gene matches. CDR3 in amino acids: CASHDRGEKLFF. The CDR3 nucleotides read TGTGCCAGCCACGACAGGGGTGAAAAACTGTTTTTT.

The rearrangement uses TRBV6-1 and TRBJ1-1, with D unresolved. CDR3 size: 13 residues. Germline CDR1 reads MNHNS; CDR2 reads SASEGT. With 3 bases removed from V and 4 bases from J, the gap between germline ends came to 9 bases. As DNA, the CDR3 is TGTGCCAGCAGTGAGGTTCGGGGCACTGAAGCTTTCTTT. Its protein product is CASSEVRGTEAFF.

The gene calls are TRBV2 and TRBJ1-4; D not resolved. CDR1 and CDR2 from the germline V gene are SNHLY and FYNNEI. Trimming stripped 7 bases from V and 2 bases from J, with 20 bases between. This CDR3 spans 17 amino acids. DNA of the CDR3: TGTGCCAGCACGGGGTCCAGAGGGTTTGAGACTAATGAAAAACTGTTTTTT. Translation: CASTGSRGFETNEKLFF.

The rearrangement joins TRBV19 to TRBJ2-2, with 14 nucleotides matching TRBD2. Looked up from germline, CDR1 is LNHDA and CDR2 is SQIVND (reference sequence). The CDR3 has 16 amino acids. V was clipped by 6 bases and J by 6 bases; unmatched bases: 6. CDR3 nucleotides: TGTGCCAGTAGCCCCCGGACTAGCGGGGGGTCCGGGGAGCTGTTTTTT. This gives the protein CASSPRTSGGSGELFF.

This chain links TRBV5-1 with TRBJ2-1; 8 nucleotides match TRBD1. CDR3 length: 14 residues. Germline CDR1 is SGHRS and CDR2 is YFSETQ. V lost 2 bases to trimming and J lost 5 bases; unmatched junction nucleotides: 3. CDR3 nucleotide sequence: TGCGCCAGCAGCTTAGGGACAGGACACAATGAGCAGTTCTTC. Translating it yields CASSLGTGHNEQFF.

This chain links TRBV3-1 (or the pseudogene TRBV3-2) with TRBJ1-1; 7 bases match TRBD1. Per the germline V gene, CDR1 is LGHDT and CDR2 is YNNKEL (reference sequence). Trimming took 1 base from V and 7 from J; bases not matched to a gene: 3. The CDR3 is 13 amino acids. The CDR3 sequence is CASSQGAGGEAFF. Written as DNA, the CDR3 is TGTGCCAGCAGCCAAGGGGCAGGGGGTGAAGCTTTCTTT.

The chain is built from TRBV6-5 and TRBJ2-6; D is possibly TRBD1 (5 bases). CDR1 is MNHEY, CDR2 SVGAGI, per germline. Between the trimmed V and J ends, which lost 7 bases and 8 bases, there was a span of 18 bases. The CDR3 length is 15 residues. In DNA, the CDR3 is TGTGCCAGCACTTCCCTATCTATGGGGCCCAACGTCCTGACTTTC. Its translation: CASTSLSMGPNVLTF.

The genes are TRBV3-1 (or the pseudogene TRBV3-2) and TRBJ1-1; D is undetermined. With 2 bases removed from V and 6 bases from J, the gap between germline ends came to 4 bases. The CDR3 covers 11 residues. Germline CDR1 LGHDT, CDR2 YNNKEL (reference sequence). The CDR3 here is CASSQQAEAFF. In DNA form, the CDR3 reads TGTGCCAGCAGCCAACAGGCTGAAGCTTTCTTT.

The chain couples TRBV4-1 to TRBJ2-3; the match to TRBD2 covers 8 bases. The CDR3 sequence is 16 residues long. The J segment lost 5 bases and the V segment lost 4 bases, leaving 11 bases of the junction unmatched. The germline gives CDR1 MGHRA, CDR2 YSYEKL. The chain's CDR3 is CASSPQGSGVLDTQYF. The DNA of the CDR3 is TGCGCCAGCAGCCCTCAAGGTAGCGGGGTTCTAGATACGCAGTATTTT.

The chain has TRBV5-1 and TRBJ2-5; D gene ambiguous. This CDR3 region has 16 residues. Germline V gene lookup returns CDR1 SGHRS and CDR2 YFSETQ. V lost 4 bases to trimming and J lost 5 bases, with 21 bases between them. For the CDR3, the DNA is TGCGCCAGCAGCCAAGGAGTAGCCCCCCGCCGGGAGACCCAGTACTTC. It yields the protein CASSQGVAPRRETQYF. Variable domain in full (rest from reference TRBV5-1 and TRBJ2-5): KAGVTQTPRYLIKTRGQQVTLSCSPISGHRSVSWYQQTPGQGLQFLFEYFSETQRNKGNFPGRFSGRQFSNSRSEMNVSTLELGDSALYLCASSQGVAPRRETQYFGPGTRLLVL.

V and J are TRBV5-1 and TRBJ2-7; 10 bases are a match to TRBD1. Germline V lookup: CDR1 SGHRS, CDR2 YFSETQ. Trimming at V came to 0 bases and at J to 2 bases, leaving 2 bases not matched to a gene. This CDR3 comprises 15 residues. The CDR3 loop is CASSLAGTGAYEQYF. CDR3 bases: TGCGCCAGCAGCTTGGCGGGGACAGGGGCCTACGAGCAGTACTTC. The full variable domain, completed using reference TRBV5-1 and TRBJ2-7, is KAGVTQTPRYLIKTRGQQVTLSCSPISGHRSVSWYQQTPGQGLQFLFEYFSETQRNKGNFPGRFSGRQFSNSRSEMNVSTLELGDSALYLCASSLAGTGAYEQYFGPGTRLTVT.

Concerning this clone: Other nucleotide sequences from this sample produce the same CDR3. This rearrangement joins TRBV3-1 (or the pseudogene TRBV3-2) to TRBJ2-3; D unclear. Germline CDR1 LGHDT, CDR2 YNNKEL (reference sequence). The CDR3 sequence is 11 residues long. The ends were cut back, 1 base at V and 6 bases at J, with 2 bases in the middle. The CDR3 nucleotides are TGTGCCAGCAGCCAAGCGGATACGCAGTATTTT. It is translated as CASSQADTQYF.

V usage is TRBV11-3 and J usage is TRBJ2-7; TRBD2 matches 8 bases. The length of the CDR3 is 14 residues. CDR1 and CDR2 from the germline V gene are SGHNT and YENEEA. Unmatched junction bases numbered 8, after V lost 4 bases and J lost 6 bases. The CDR3 loop is CASSSIAGGPEQYF. CDR3 bases: TGTGCCAGCAGCTCGATTGCGGGGGGCCCCGAGCAGTACTTC.

This chain links TRBV5-4 with TRBJ2-3, with D perhaps TRBD2 (7 bases). The CDR3 sequence is 18 residues long. With 0 bases removed from V and 1 base from J, the gap between germline ends came to 18 bases. Germline CDR1 is SGHNT and CDR2 is YYREEE (reference sequence). The CDR3 here is CASSLGGGARVGTDTQYF. The CDR3 bases are TGTGCCAGCAGCTTGGGAGGGGGGGCCAGAGTCGGCACAGATACGCAGTATTTT.

J is TRBJ2-3 and V is TRBV7-2; 7 bases line up with TRBD2. The CDR3 contains 14 residues. Looked up from germline, CDR1 is SGHTA and CDR2 is FQGNSA. Unmatched junction bases numbered 8, after V lost 5 bases and J lost 6 bases. Here the CDR3 reads CASSLGLLGDTQYF. CDR3 DNA sequence: TGTGCCAGCAGCCTGGGACTACTTGGGGATACGCAGTATTTT.

The J gene is TRBJ2-2, the V gene TRBV6-2 or TRBV6-3; TRBD2 matches at 14 bases. V was clipped by 5 bases and J by 1 base; unmatched bases: 9. The CDR3 consists of 19 residues. Germline values: CDR1 MNHEY, CDR2 SVGEGT. As DNA, the CDR3 is TGTGCCAGCAGTACGACTAGCGGGGGGGCATTTTTGAACACCGGGGAGCTGTTTTTT. Its translation: CASSTTSGGAFLNTGELFF.